The 28 T cell receptor beta chains given below trace back to one sample, sequenced in a study of shared clonotypes between healthy human individuals. Here immunoSEQ multiplex PCR was the method, and the copy in TCRdb shows in-frame clones only, minus some. The sample has about 1.5 million clones, approximately 98% seen once; the top ten hold approximately 0.44%. Sequencing was performed on naive CD4+ T cells sorted from blood. Regarding subset: CD45RA+ positively selected. All receptors derive from a man aged 25-40 years in good health.

Note on this clone: This sample also contains other DNA sequences that code for the same CDR3. The chain joins TRBV19 to TRBJ2-1; tentatively, D is TRBD2 (6 bases). Germline-derived CDR1 and CDR2 are LNHDA and SQIVND (reference sequence). With 1 base removed from V and 5 bases from J, the gap between germline ends came to 9 bases. The CDR3 totals 14 residues. The CDR3 reads CASSIAGADNEQFF. In DNA form, the CDR3 reads TGTGCCAGTAGTATAGCGGGAGCTGACAATGAGCAGTTCTTC. Looking up the rest from reference TRBV19 and TRBJ2-1 gives the full variable domain: DGGITQSPKYLFRKEGQNVTLSCEQNLNHDAMYWYRQDPGQGLRLIYYSQIVNDFQKGDIAEGYSVSREKKESFPLTVTSAQKNPTAFYLCASSIAGADNEQFFGPGTRLTVL.

The V call is TRBV2, the J call TRBJ2-3; D might be TRBD2 (6 bases). Between the trimmed V and J ends, which lost 11 bases and 1 base, there was a span of 13 bases. CDR3 length: 13 amino acids. Germline lookup yields CDR1 SNHLY and CDR2 FYNNEI. CDR3 amino acids: CACRGGGTDTQYF. CDR3 DNA sequence: TGTGCCTGCCGGGGCGGGGGCACAGATACGCAGTATTTT.

This clone is a singleton in its sample. In DNA form, the CDR3 reads TGTGCCAGCCATTCCCGGGACATAAACATTCAGTACTTC. Translating it yields CASHSRDINIQYF. The gene calls are TRBV6-5 and TRBJ2-4, with D possibly being TRBD1 (6 bases). The CDR3 is 13 residues long. The germline gives CDR1 MNHEY, CDR2 SVGAGI. Trimming stripped 8 bases from V and 6 bases from J, with 14 bases between.

The rearrangement links TRBV10-2 to TRBJ2-3; TRBD1 matches at 8 bases. The ends lost 2 bases at V and 5 bases at J; junction bases unmatched: 12. Germline CDR1 reads WSHSY; CDR2 reads SAAADI. The CDR3 has 17 residues. This CDR3 is CASSEPTGTGRGDTQYF. DNA of the CDR3: TGCGCCAGCAGTGAGCCTACCGGGACAGGAAGGGGAGATACGCAGTATTTT.

The V call is TRBV6-5, the J call TRBJ1-2, with D hard to call. The germline V gene has CDR1 MNHEY and CDR2 SVGAGI. V shed 0 bases and J shed 3 bases, with 11 bases lying between them. The CDR3 has 15 residues. The CDR3 is CASSYSYRVDYGYTF. CDR3 sequence (DNA): TGTGCCAGCAGTTACTCGTATAGGGTAGACTATGGCTACACCTTC.

The chain combines TRBV5-1 with TRBJ2-1; TRBD1 matches 11 bases. Germline trimming cut 3 bases from V and 0 bases from J; bases unmatched to any gene: 5. This CDR3 has 17 residues. Germline CDR1 reads SGHRS; CDR2 reads YFSETQ. The CDR3 loop is CASSSPGTGGSYNEQFF. The DNA for the CDR3 is TGCGCCAGCAGCTCCCCCGGGACAGGGGGCTCCTACAATGAGCAGTTCTTC.

The chain has TRBV9 and TRBJ2-1, with 13 positions matching TRBD2. The ends lost 4 bases at V and 10 bases at J; junction bases unmatched: 17. The CDR3 covers 18 residues. CDR1 is SGDLS and CDR2 is YYNGEE in the germline V gene. CDR3 nucleotide sequence: TGTGCCAGCAGCTTAGATTCGAAAGGACTAGCGGGAGTTGGGGAGCAGTTCTTC. It is translated as CASSLDSKGLAGVGEQFF.

This clone was picked up one time. The V call is TRBV28, the J call TRBJ2-1; 7 positions agree with TRBD2. The CDR3 spans 16 residues. V shed 3 bases, J shed 8 bases, and the junction held 13 bases outside the gene matches. The germline V gene encodes CDR1 MDHEN and CDR2 SYDVKM. The CDR3 region is CASSFTSAPGAHEQFF. The CDR3 DNA is TGTGCCAGCAGTTTCACTAGCGCCCCGGGAGCCCATGAGCAGTTCTTC.

The chain combines TRBV7-9 with TRBJ1-3, with TRBD1 matching 8 bases. The length of the CDR3 is 13 residues. From germline, CDR1 is SEHNR and CDR2 FQNEAQ (reference sequence). The trim removed 6 bases at V and 4 bases at J, leaving 2 bases unmatched. The chain's CDR3 is CASRTGVGNTIYF. In nucleotides, the CDR3 is TGTGCCAGCAGGACAGGGGTAGGAAACACCATATATTTT.

The chain combines TRBV5-1 with TRBJ2-4; 9 bases are a match to TRBD1. This CDR3 is built from 15 residues. The V gene's germline CDR1 is SGHRS and CDR2 YFSETQ. The J segment lost 3 bases and the V segment lost 0 bases, leaving 1 base of the junction unmatched. The CDR3 protein is CASSLGQGDKNIQYF. The CDR3 DNA sequence: TGCGCCAGCAGCTTGGGACAGGGGGACAAAAACATTCAGTACTTC.

About this clone: Within the sample, other DNA sequences also encode this same CDR3. The chain uses TRBV9 and TRBJ2-5; 11 bases align to TRBD2. The CDR3 spans 15 residues. J gave up 5 bases and V 3 bases, and 6 bases lay outside the gene matches. Germline V CDR1 and CDR2: SGDLS, YYNGEE. CDR3 in amino acids: CASSATSGSWETQYF. The CDR3, as DNA: TGTGCCAGCAGCGCTACTAGCGGGAGTTGGGAGACCCAGTACTTC.

With respect to this clone: The sample has other DNA sequences that encode this CDR3 too. V gene TRBV7-9 combines with J gene TRBJ2-7; 7 bases are a match to TRBD2. CDR1 is SEHNR, CDR2 FQNEAQ, per germline (reference sequence). The CDR3 has 14 residues. J lost 4 bases, V lost 1 base, and 4 bases had no gene match. CDR3 DNA: TGTGCCAGCAGCTTAGGCGGGAGCTTATACGAGCAGTACTTC. Translating it yields CASSLGGSLYEQYF.

The chain uses TRBV7-2 and TRBJ2-7, with D tentatively TRBD1 (6 bases). Germline assignment: CDR1 SGHTA and CDR2 FQGNSA. With 1 base removed from V and 0 bases from J, the gap between germline ends came to 10 bases. The CDR3 extends over 15 amino acids. DNA of the CDR3: TGTGCCAGCAGCTTAGATTGGGACAACTCCTACGAGCAGTACTTC. Its translation is CASSLDWDNSYEQYF. Together with reference TRBV7-2 and TRBJ2-7, the CDR3 gives the full variable domain: GAGVSQSPSNKVTEKGKDVELRCDPISGHTALYWYRQSLGQGLEFLIYFQGNSAPDKSGLPSDRFSAERTGGSVSTLTIQRTQQEDSAVYLCASSLDWDNSYEQYFGPGTRLTVT.

V usage is TRBV10-1 and J usage is TRBJ1-3; 9 bases align to TRBD1. The CDR3 has 16 amino acids. With V trimmed by 5 bases and J by 0 bases, 5 bases remained unmatched. The germline V gene encodes CDR1 WNHNN and CDR2 SYGVQD (reference sequence). CDR3 nucleotide sequence: TGCGCCAGCAGTACCGGGACAGGGAGCTCTGGAAACACCATATATTTT. Its protein product is CASSTGTGSSGNTIYF.

Concerning this clone: Other DNA sequences in this sample translate to the same CDR3. The chain carries TRBV5-4 and TRBJ2-1; the match to TRBD2 covers 13 bases. The length of the CDR3 is 16 residues. The trim removed 4 bases at V and 3 bases at J, leaving 4 bases unmatched. Germline V gene sequence: CDR1 SGHNT, CDR2 YYREEE (reference sequence). The CDR3 DNA is TGTGCCAGCAGCCTAGGGACTAGCGGGAACTACAATGAGCAGTTCTTC. It specifies CASSLGTSGNYNEQFF.

J is TRBJ2-2 and V is TRBV10-2, with 7 nucleotides matching TRBD2. The CDR3 extends over 16 amino acids. Germline trimming cut 3 bases from V and 7 bases from J; bases unmatched to any gene: 11. Germline loops: CDR1 WSHSY, CDR2 SAAADI. In DNA form, the CDR3 reads TGCGCCAGCAGTGATCCCTCAGCGGGGAGAGACGGGGAGCTGTTTTTT. The encoded protein is CASSDPSAGRDGELFF.

The chain couples TRBV5-6 to TRBJ2-3; possibly TRBD1 for D (6 bases). Trimming removed 4 bases from V and 11 bases from J, with 17 bases in between. The CDR3 length is 13 residues. Per the germline V gene, CDR1 is SGHDT and CDR2 is YYEEEE. The CDR3 reads CASSAYRVPRQYF. CDR3 coding DNA: TGTGCCAGCAGCGCCTACAGGGTGCCACGGCAGTATTTT.

The rearrangement uses TRBV2 and TRBJ2-1, with TRBD2 as a possible D gene (6 bases). CDR3 length equals 13 residues. Germline CDR1 is SNHLY and CDR2 is FYNNEI. Between the trimmed V and J ends, which lost 6 bases and 11 bases, there was a span of 17 bases. CDR3 sequence: CASSGGTYDKQFF. CDR3 nucleotide sequence: TGTGCCAGCAGCGGAGGGACGTATGATAAGCAGTTCTTC.

This rearrangement joins TRBV7-2 to TRBJ2-7, with no clear D. CDR1 is SGHTA, CDR2 FQGNSA, per germline. V was pared by 1 base and J by 1 base, with 5 bases between. The CDR3 has 13 residues. The chain's CDR3 is CASSLVISYEQYF. CDR3 in DNA: TGTGCCAGCAGCTTAGTGATATCCTACGAGCAGTACTTC.

This rearrangement joins TRBV13 to TRBJ1-1, with D possibly TRBD1 on 5 matching bases. V was shortened by 0 bases and J by 2 bases, with 10 bases between the two germline ends. Germline V gene lookup returns CDR1 PRHDT and CDR2 FYEKMQ (reference sequence). This CDR3 has 15 amino acids. CDR3 loop: CASSLGRGLNTEAFF. The CDR3 nucleotides are TGTGCCAGCAGCTTAGGGCGGGGACTCAACACTGAAGCTTTCTTT.

The genes are TRBV5-4 and TRBJ1-1; D possibly corresponds to TRBD1 (6 bases). Germline V gene lookup returns CDR1 SGHNT and CDR2 YYREEE (reference sequence). V dropped 3 bases and J dropped 1 base, with 10 bases sitting between them. CDR3 size: 14 residues. CDR3 sequence (DNA): TGTGCCAGCAGCTCGAAGGGGGGGAACACTGAAGCTTTCTTT. Translated, it gives CASSSKGGNTEAFF.

The chain combines TRBV7-9 with TRBJ2-7; 8 bases agree with TRBD2. The CDR3 totals 14 residues. Looked up from germline, CDR1 is SEHNR and CDR2 is FQNEAQ (reference sequence). The junction had 13 bases not matched to a gene; V was cut back by 8 bases and J by 7 bases. CDR3 DNA sequence: TGTGCCAGCCCACCCGGGGGGGACTCAGGGGAGCAGTACTTC. Translated: CASPPGGDSGEQYF.

To note about this clone: The sample carries other DNA sequences with the same CDR3. The gene calls are TRBV5-6 and TRBJ2-5, with D uncertain. The CDR3 sequence is 13 residues long. The germline V and J ends were trimmed by 0 bases and 2 bases, with 5 bases remaining between them. Germline lookup yields CDR1 SGHDT and CDR2 YYEEEE. The CDR3 nucleotides read TGTGCCAGCAGCTTGGGGGGACAAGAGACCCAGTACTTC. Translating gives CASSLGGQETQYF.

A word on this clone: Other DNA sequences in the same sample also yield this CDR3. The chain uses TRBV5-4 and TRBJ2-5; D remains unclear. Trimming removed 0 bases at V and 1 base at J, with 4 bases between. The CDR3 consists of 13 residues. Germline loops: CDR1 SGHNT, CDR2 YYREEE (reference sequence). CDR3 loop: CASSLGTQETQYF. The CDR3 nucleotides are TGTGCCAGCAGCTTGGGGACCCAAGAGACCCAGTACTTC.

The rearrangement links TRBV19 to TRBJ1-2; no firm D call. The CDR3 sequence is 13 residues long. Per germline, CDR1 LNHDA and CDR2 SQIVND (reference sequence). V was clipped by 7 bases and J by 7 bases, with 16 bases between them. This chain's CDR3 is CASNSYEGGGYTF. The CDR3 nucleotides read TGTGCCAGTAACTCATACGAGGGAGGTGGCTACACCTTC.

The chain employs TRBV6-5 and TRBJ2-1; D gene unclear. Trimming removed 4 bases at V and 8 bases at J, with 12 bases between. The CDR3 contains 13 residues. Germline loops: CDR1 MNHEY, CDR2 SVGAGI. The DNA for the CDR3 is TGTGCCAGCAGTTCCCGGCTCATCCATGAGCAGTTCTTC. This translates into CASSSRLIHEQFF.

This chain uses TRBV18 with TRBJ1-5; 9 bases are shared with TRBD1. Per the germline V gene, CDR1 is KGHSH and CDR2 is LQKENI. V dropped 4 bases and J dropped 0; count of bases not matched to a gene: 4. This CDR3 has 16 amino acids. The CDR3 is CASSQGTGISNQPQHF. CDR3 sequence (DNA): TGTGCCAGCTCACAGGGGACAGGGATTAGCAATCAGCCCCAGCATTTT. The full variable domain, with the rest looked up from reference TRBV18 and TRBJ1-5, is NAGVMQNPRHLVRRRGQEARLRCSPMKGHSHVYWYRQLPEEGLKFMVYLQKENIIDESGMPKERFSAEFPKEGPSILRIQQVVRGDSAAYFCASSQGTGISNQPQHFGDGTRLSIL.

This chain connects TRBV7-9 to TRBJ2-7; 12 bases align to TRBD2. Germline V CDR1 and CDR2: SEHNR, FQNEAQ (reference sequence). CDR3 length: 15 amino acids. After removal of 5 bases from V and 3 bases from J, the junction contained 5 bases not matched to a gene. The CDR3: CASSGLAGSVYEQYF. The CDR3 DNA follows: TGTGCCAGCAGCGGACTAGCGGGATCCGTCTACGAGCAGTACTTC.